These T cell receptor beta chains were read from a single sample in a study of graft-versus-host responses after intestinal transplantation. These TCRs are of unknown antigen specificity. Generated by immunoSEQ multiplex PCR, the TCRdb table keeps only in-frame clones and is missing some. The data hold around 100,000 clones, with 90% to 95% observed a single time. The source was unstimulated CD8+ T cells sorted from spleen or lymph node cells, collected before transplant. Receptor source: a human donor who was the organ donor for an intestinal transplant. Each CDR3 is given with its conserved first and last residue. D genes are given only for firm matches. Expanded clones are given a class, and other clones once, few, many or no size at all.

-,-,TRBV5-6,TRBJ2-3,TGTGCCAGCAGCCAATACTGGAGAAGCACAGATACGCAGTATTTT,CASSQYWRSTDTQYF
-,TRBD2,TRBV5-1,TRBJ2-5,TGCGCCAGCAGCACGGGACTAGCGGGAGGCTACGAGACCCAGTACTTC,CASSTGLAGGYETQYF
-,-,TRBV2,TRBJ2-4,TGTGCCAGCAGTGACCCCAACAAACGAGACATTCAGTACTTC,CASSDPNKRDIQYF
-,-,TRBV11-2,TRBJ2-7,TGTGCCAGCAGCCCCTCCATGGGGGTTGCCTACGAGCAGTACTTC,CASSPSMGVAYEQYF
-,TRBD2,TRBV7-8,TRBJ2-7,TGTGCCAGCAGCTTTTTTCCACTAGCGGGAGTCTTCTCCTACGAGCAGTACTTC,CASSFFPLAGVFSYEQYF
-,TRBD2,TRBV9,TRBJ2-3,TGTGCCAGCAGCGTAGCGGGAGGGCCGGATACGCAGTATTTT,CASSVAGGPDTQYF
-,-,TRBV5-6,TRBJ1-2,TGTGCCAGCAGGATGGGGCACTATGGCTACACCTTC,CASRMGHYGYTF
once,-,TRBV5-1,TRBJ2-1,TGCGCCAGCAGCTTTGTCGACCGGGGCGATGGCCACAATGAGCAGTTCTTC,CASSFVDRGDGHNEQFF
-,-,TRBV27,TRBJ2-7,TGTGCCAGCAGTTTCCAAGGGGGCTACGAGCAGTACTTC,CASSFQGGYEQYF
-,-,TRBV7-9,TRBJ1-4,TGTGCCAGCAGCCCCGAGGGAACTAATGAAAAACTGTTTTTT,CASSPEGTNEKLFF
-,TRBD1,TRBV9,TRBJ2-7,TGTGCCAGCAGCCAAGAAGGGACAGCCCCCTACGAGCAGTACTTC,CASSQEGTAPYEQYF
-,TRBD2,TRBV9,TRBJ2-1,TGTGCCAGCAGCGTAGGCGGGGAGGGCTACAATGAGCAGTTCTTC,CASSVGGEGYNEQFF
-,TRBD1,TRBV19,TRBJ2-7,TGTGCCAGTAGTATAGGGACAGGGGCCGAGCAGTACTTC,CASSIGTGAEQYF
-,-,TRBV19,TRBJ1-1,TGTGTCTCCGGGAACACTGAAGCTTTCTTT,CVSGNTEAFF
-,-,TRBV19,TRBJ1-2,TGTGCCAGCAAAGGGACTCTCTATGGCTACACCTTC,CASKGTLYGYTF
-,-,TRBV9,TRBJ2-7,TGTGCCAGCAGCGTAGGTTCGGGTGACTACGAGCAGTACTTC,CASSVGSGDYEQYF
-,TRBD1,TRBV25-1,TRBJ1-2,TGTGCCAGCAGTGGACCATCCGGGACAGGGGGATCTTATGGCTACACCTTC,CASSGPSGTGGSYGYTF
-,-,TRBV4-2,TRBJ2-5,TGTGCCAGCAGCCTTAGAAGGGAACGGGAGAACCACGAGGCAATAGAGACCCAGTACTTC,CASSLRRERENHEAIETQYF
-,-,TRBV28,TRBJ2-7,TGTGCCAGCAGTTTGGCCGGTTTTACCTACGAGCAGTACTTC,CASSLAGFTYEQYF
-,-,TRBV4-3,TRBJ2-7,TGCGCCAGCAGCCAAGGACAGTCCTACGAGCAGCACTTC,CASSQGQSYEQHF
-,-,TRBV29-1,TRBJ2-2,TGCAGCGTTGAAGGGGGCACCGGGGAGCTGTTTTTT,CSVEGGTGELFF
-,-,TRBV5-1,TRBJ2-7,TGCGCCAGCAGCTACCGGGACCCAAACTACGAGCAGTACTTC,CASSYRDPNYEQYF
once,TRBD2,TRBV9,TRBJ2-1,TGTGCCAGCAGCGTTAGCGGGAGGGCCGATGAGCAGTTCTTC,CASSVSGRADEQFF
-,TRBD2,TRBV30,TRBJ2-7,TGTGCCTGGAGGGGACTAGCGTCCTCCTACGAGCAGTACTTC,CAWRGLASSYEQYF
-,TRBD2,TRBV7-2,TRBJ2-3,TGTGCCAGCAGCTTACCGTCTAGCGGAATAAGCACAGATACGCAGTATTTT,CASSLPSSGISTDTQYF
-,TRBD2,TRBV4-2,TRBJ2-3,TGTGCCAGCAGCCAAGCCTCGCTAGCGGCAGATACGCAGTATTTT,CASSQASLAADTQYF
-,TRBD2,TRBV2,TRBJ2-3,TGTGCCAGCAGACTAGCGGGAGGGGGGATCGATACGCAGTATTTT,CASRLAGGGIDTQYF
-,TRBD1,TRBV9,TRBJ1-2,TGTGCCAGCAGCGCCCTGACAGGGGTCTATGGCTACACCTTC,CASSALTGVYGYTF
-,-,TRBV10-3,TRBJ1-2,TGTGCCATCAGTGAGTCAGAGCCGGCAGGCTATGGCTACACCTTC,CAISESEPAGYGYTF
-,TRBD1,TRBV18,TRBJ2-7,TGTGCCAGCTCACCTGGACAGGGGTGGCAAAGGACCTACGAGCAGTACTTC,CASSPGQGWQRTYEQYF
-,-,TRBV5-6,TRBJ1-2,TGTGCCAGCAGCGATGGTCTCTCGGCTTACTATGGCTACACCTTC,CASSDGLSAYYGYTF
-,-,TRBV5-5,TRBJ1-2,TGTGCCAGCAGCCCGGAAGGGGGGCGCGTCGTTATCGATGGCTACACCTTC,CASSPEGGRVVIDGYTF
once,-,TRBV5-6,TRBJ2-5,TGTGCCAGCACCTCCCACGGGGGTGAAGAGACCCAGTACTTC,CASTSHGGEETQYF
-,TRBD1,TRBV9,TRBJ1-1,TGTGCCAGCAGCGTAGTCCCGGACAGGGCGGACACTGAAGCTTTCTTT,CASSVVPDRADTEAFF
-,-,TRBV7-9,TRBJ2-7,TGTGCCAGCAGCTCGTCGGGGGAGCAGTACTTC,CASSSSGEQYF
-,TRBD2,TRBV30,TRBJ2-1,TGTGCCTGGAGAGCGGCTAGCGGTTTTTACAATGAGCAGTTCTTC,CAWRAASGFYNEQFF
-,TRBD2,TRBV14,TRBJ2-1,TGTGCCAGCAGCCAAGCTAGCGGGAGGGAAATCTGGTACAATGAGCAGTTCTTC,CASSQASGREIWYNEQFF
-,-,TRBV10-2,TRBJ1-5,TGCGCCAGCAGTGATGCCGGGGCCCGAGGCTTTAATCAGCCCCAGCATTTT,CASSDAGARGFNQPQHF
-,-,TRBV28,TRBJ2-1,TGTGCCAGCAGTTCATTACAGGGCTACAATGAGCAGTTCTTC,CASSSLQGYNEQFF